This TCR beta chain was documented in a study of cytomegalovirus exposure and HLA in healthy donors. Study outcomes and limitations: The study listed about 150 cytomegalovirus-associated TCR beta chains. A later look showed TCR association rates differing by HLA locus, highest for DRB1 and lowest for HLA-C. Information on immune exposure was restricted to one variable (CMV serostatus).

As to this clone: The target antigen is unknown.

PCR was performed using 60 Vbeta and 13 Jbeta primers. Method: immunoSEQ multiplex PCR; TCRdb's copy keeps in-frame clones and lacks some. Seen here are roughly 100,000 clones, 78% observed once, and the top ten hold 1.3%. This CDR3 contains 16 residues. The germline V gene encodes CDR1 SGHNT and CDR2 YENEEA. Losses at the gene ends were 1 base for V and 0 bases for J; bases not matched to a gene: 1. The sequence derives from a young man in good health and CMV-seronegative. This sequence joins TRBV11-3 and TRBJ2-1; 9 bases are a match to TRBD2. Sample: PBMCs. CDR3 DNA sequence: TGTGCCAGCAGCTTAGGCGGGAGGGCCTCCTACAATGAGCAGTTCTTC. This codes for CASSLGGRASYNEQFF. Full variable domain (remainder filled in from reference TRBV11-3 and TRBJ2-1): EAGVVQSPRYKIIEKKQPVAFWCNPISGHNTLYWYLQNLGQGPELLIRYENEEAVDDSQLPKDRFSAERLKGVDSTLKIQPAELGDSAVYLCASSLGGRASYNEQFFGPGTRLTVL.